Each of the 2 T cell receptor beta chains below was sequenced from the same sample in a study of T-cell memory formation after mild COVID-19. TCRdb recomputed calls from the 5' RACE reads with MiXCR, one row per CDR3 protein. The table has roughly 600,000 distinct CDR3 sequences, roughly 17% seen once; the top ten hold about 12%. The specimen sequenced was PBMCs or a T cell subset sorted from them (not recorded which). These receptors all come from an adult woman who had mild COVID-19 (a few samples of this study predate the infection). Cell type and time point are not known.

This clonotype has a count of ten or more. V usage is TRBV7-6 and J usage is TRBJ2-6; D unclear. The CDR3 contains 16 residues. V lost 1 base to trimming and J lost 0 bases, with 7 bases between them. Per germline, CDR1 SGHVS and CDR2 FNYEAQ. CDR3 in amino acids: CASSLGGNSGANVLTF. CDR3 nucleotide sequence: TGTGCCAGCAGCTTAGGAGGAAACTCTGGGGCCAACGTCCTGACTTTC.

DNA of the CDR3: TGCGCCAGCAGCCAAGCCGAGACAGGTCTAGGCGGCACTGAAGCTTTCTTT. Translation: CASSQAETGLGGTEAFF. The chain is built from TRBV4-1 and TRBJ1-1, with D possibly matching TRBD1 (6 bases). The CDR3 consists of 17 residues. Trimming removed 1 base at V and 4 bases at J, with 19 bases between. In germline, CDR1 is MGHRA, CDR2 YSYEKL.